Sequencing of this TCR beta chain was carried out in a study of blood T cell repertoires in COVID-19. Assay used: immunoSEQ multiplex PCR; TCRdb lists only in-frame clones, some missing. Here the sample spans about 50,000 clones, 85% to 90% being singletons. The ends lost 7 bases at V and 5 bases at J; junction bases unmatched: 7. This CDR3 contains 12 residues. CDR1 is GTSNPN and CDR2 is SVGIG in the germline V gene (reference sequence). The sequencing sample was made of peripheral blood. This receptor was identified in a man aged 55 to 70 with acute or convalescent COVID-19. This chain connects TRBV30 to TRBJ2-5; 7 bases match TRBD2. The CDR3 nucleotides are TGTGCCTCTAGCGGCGCGGGGGAGACCCAGTACTTC. Its protein product is CASSGAGETQYF.